This passage covers 22 T cell receptor beta chains from one sample sequenced in a study of Ad26.COV2.S vaccination and SARS-CoV-2 variants. Noted treatment: some 20 received Ad26.COV2.S at low or high dose, single or two shots; about 5 received placebo; per-sample allocation not given. Collection of the samples took place on day 63 after the first injection of vaccine or placebo. The table came from immunoSEQ multiplex PCR; TCRdb's copy has only in-frame clones and leaves some out. The sample includes under 550,000 clones, 88% of them seen just once. Sequences were derived from peripheral blood, sampled in a trial of Ad26.COV2.S vaccine versus placebo. The receptor source for this set is a person between 18 and 59 years old who received the Ad26.COV2.S COVID-19 vaccine or a placebo.

This chain connects TRBV1 to TRBJ1-2. TRBV1 is designated a pseudogene. CDR3 length: 17 amino acids. The CDR3 coding sequence is TGCACCAGCAGCCAAGGTGACTCTCCCGGCCTTAACTATGGCTACACCTTC. This encodes CTSSQGDSPGLNYGYTF.

The chain joins TRBV28 to TRBJ1-4; 8 nucleotides agree with TRBD1. Germline CDR1 reads MDHEN; CDR2 reads SYDVKM. J gave up 7 bases and V 7 bases, and 8 bases lay outside the gene matches. The CDR3 spans 14 residues. CDR3 nucleotide sequence: TGTGCCAGCACCAGGGGGCTCCGGGCTGAAAAACTGTTTTTT. This gives the protein CASTRGLRAEKLFF.

The V and J genes are TRBV6-6 and TRBJ1-6; the D gene is possibly TRBD1 (6 bases). Trimming took off 6 bases at V and 9 bases at J, with 12 bases between the two ends. The V gene's germline CDR1 is MNHNY and CDR2 SVGAGI (reference sequence). The CDR3 sequence is 13 residues long. As DNA, the CDR3 is TGTGCCAGCAGCCAACCAGGGGCTTCACCCCTCCACTTT. Encoded protein: CASSQPGASPLHF.

CDR3 nucleotides: TGCAGCGTTGAGAGTGCTGCAGGGACCCCAGATACGCAGTATTTT. Its translation: CSVESAAGTPDTQYF. The chain has TRBV29-1 and TRBJ2-3; TRBD1 or TRBD2 may be the D gene (5 bases each). The CDR3 runs 15 residues. The germline CDR1 and CDR2 sequences are SQVTM and ANQGSEA. Trimming took 3 bases from V and 4 from J, leaving 17 bases between them.

This chain joins TRBV10-3 and TRBJ2-7, with a possible D match to TRBD1 (5 bases). This CDR3 contains 11 residues. V dropped 6 bases and J dropped 6 bases, with 9 bases sitting between them. Germline V lookup: CDR1 ENHRY, CDR2 SYGVKD. The CDR3 DNA reads as TGTGCCATCAGAGGGGTATCCGAGCAGTACTTC. This translates into CAIRGVSEQYF.

The chain couples TRBV7-2 to TRBJ2-5, with TRBD2 as a possible D gene (6 bases). The CDR3 covers 13 residues. The germline gives CDR1 SGHTA, CDR2 FQGNSA. Between the trimmed V and J ends, which lost 3 bases and 1 base, there was a span of 6 bases. The CDR3 nucleotides are TGTGCCAGCAGCTTGCGGGGCCAAGAGACCCAGTACTTC. Translated: CASSLRGQETQYF.

This chain connects TRBV6-5 to TRBJ2-5; D not resolved. Trimming removed 2 bases from V and 5 bases from J, with 6 bases in between. Germline CDR1 reads MNHEY; CDR2 reads SVGAGI. This CDR3 is 12 amino acids long. In nucleotides, the CDR3 is TGTGCCAGCAGTTACGCAGATGAGACCCAGTACTTC. The encoded protein is CASSYADETQYF.

The CDR3 DNA reads as TGTGCCAGCAGCTTAGGGTACACCGGGGAGCTGTTTTTT. Translation: CASSLGYTGELFF. The rearrangement joins TRBV7-9 to TRBJ2-2; D gene uncertain. Germline CDR1 and CDR2: SEHNR and FQNEAQ (reference sequence). This CDR3 has 13 amino acids. Trimming cost V 1 base and J 3 bases, with 3 bases left between them.

In its sample, this clone was seen once. The chain employs TRBV28 and TRBJ1-2, with D perhaps matching TRBD1 (5 bases). This CDR3 spans 14 amino acids. CDR1 is MDHEN and CDR2 is SYDVKM in the germline V gene. Trimming took off 2 bases at V and 4 bases at J, with 11 bases between the two ends. CDR3 sequence: CASSLLSGGYGYTF. The CDR3 DNA is TGTGCCAGCAGTTTACTTTCCGGGGGCTATGGCTACACCTTC.

V gene TRBV7-2 combines with J gene TRBJ1-1, with D unclear. CDR3 length: 13 amino acids. Per germline, CDR1 SGHTA and CDR2 FQGNSA. The V end was cut by 1 base, the J end by 6 bases, with 9 bases between. The CDR3 is CASSLGALAEAFF. The CDR3 DNA follows: TGTGCCAGCAGCTTAGGTGCCTTAGCTGAAGCTTTCTTT.

The chain uses TRBV18 and TRBJ2-7, with 9 bases that match TRBD1. V shed 5 bases and J 2 bases; nucleotides not matched to a gene: 4. This CDR3 has 14 amino acids. Germline V gene lookup returns CDR1 KGHSH and CDR2 LQKENI. The CDR3 reads CASSDRGYAYEQYF. CDR3 DNA sequence: TGTGCCAGCTCAGACAGGGGGTATGCCTACGAGCAGTACTTC. Supplemented by reference TRBV18 and TRBJ2-7, the full variable domain reads NAGVMQNPRHLVRRRGQEARLRCSPMKGHSHVYWYRQLPEEGLKFMVYLQKENIIDESGMPKERFSAEFPKEGPSILRIQQVVRGDSAAYFCASSDRGYAYEQYFGPGTRLTVT.

The rearrangement uses TRBV30 and TRBJ2-1, with D unresolved. Trimming cost V 4 bases and J 7 bases, with 14 bases left between them. CDR1 is GTSNPN, CDR2 SVGIG, per germline (reference sequence). The CDR3 runs 13 residues. The CDR3 sequence: CAWTPLGVNEQFF. Here the CDR3 DNA reads TGTGCCTGGACTCCCCTTGGTGTTAATGAGCAGTTCTTC.

The chain combines TRBV28 with TRBJ2-7; TRBD1 matches 8 bases. CDR1 MDHEN and CDR2 SYDVKM come from the germline V gene. The CDR3 has 15 amino acids. Losses at the gene ends were 5 bases for V and 1 base for J; bases not matched to a gene: 7. Written as DNA, the CDR3 is TGTGCCAGCAGTCCTGGACAGGGTCCTTCCTACGAGCAGTACTTC. Translating it yields CASSPGQGPSYEQYF.

The rearrangement joins TRBV7-2 to TRBJ2-2; D uncertain. The V gene's germline CDR1 is SGHTA and CDR2 FQGNSA. The CDR3 is 15 residues long. Trimming stripped 1 base from V and 7 bases from J, with 13 bases between. The chain's CDR3 is CASSLEPRGVGELFF. The CDR3 region has the DNA TGTGCCAGCAGCTTAGAGCCGCGCGGAGTCGGGGAGCTGTTTTTT.

The chain recombines TRBV4-3 with TRBJ2-2, with TRBD2 matching 10 bases. CDR1 and CDR2 (germline): LGHNA, YSLEER. This CDR3 is built from 16 residues. The J segment lost 7 bases and the V segment lost 2 bases, leaving 7 bases of the junction unmatched. The CDR3 region has the DNA TGCGCCAGCAGCCAAACAGCGGGGGGGTTAAACGGGGAGCTGTTTTTT. As protein: CASSQTAGGLNGELFF.

The chain has TRBV2 and TRBJ2-2; D might be TRBD1 (5 bases). Between the trimmed V and J ends, which lost 6 bases and 1 base, there was a span of 9 bases. Germline loops: CDR1 SNHLY, CDR2 FYNNEI. The length of the CDR3 is 14 residues. CDR3 sequence reads: CASSDDRNTGELFF. The DNA of the CDR3 is TGTGCCAGCAGCGATGACAGGAACACCGGGGAGCTGTTTTTT.

The V call is TRBV4-1, the J call TRBJ2-7, with a tentative D call TRBD2 (5 bases). V gave up 1 base and J gave up 3 bases, with 7 bases separating them. CDR3 length: 13 residues. Germline assignment: CDR1 MGHRA and CDR2 YSYEKL. This CDR3 is CASSQVTSYEQYF. CDR3 sequence (DNA): TGCGCCAGCAGCCAAGTTACTAGCTACGAGCAGTACTTC.

This clone was counted many times. The chain carries TRBV7-9 and TRBJ2-7; D is unclear. Per the germline V gene, CDR1 is SEHNR and CDR2 is FQNEAQ (reference sequence). Between the trimmed V and J ends, which lost 5 bases and 0 bases, there was a span of 11 bases. CDR3 size: 14 residues. This CDR3 reads CASSPGRNSYEQYF. The CDR3 DNA follows: TGTGCCAGCAGCCCCGGACGGAACTCCTACGAGCAGTACTTC.

The chain is built from TRBV7-6 and TRBJ2-1; maybe TRBD2 (5 bases). This CDR3 is 17 amino acids long. CDR1 SGHVS and CDR2 FNYEAQ come from the germline V gene. The V end lost 5 bases, the J end lost 4 bases, and 21 bases lay between the germline ends. CDR3 loop: CASSPLSVKRTYNEQFF. The CDR3 bases are TGTGCCAGCAGCCCGCTCTCGGTGAAGCGGACTTACAATGAGCAGTTCTTC.

V gene TRBV4-3 combines with J gene TRBJ1-2; D is undetermined. The CDR3 runs 17 residues. V lost 0 bases, J lost 0 bases, and 14 bases lay in between. Looked up from germline, CDR1 is LGHNA and CDR2 is YSLEER. The CDR3 protein is CASSQDIAADTNYGYTF. The DNA of the CDR3 is TGCGCCAGCAGCCAAGATATTGCAGCGGATACTAACTATGGCTACACCTTC.

This chain connects TRBV15 to TRBJ2-5; the D gene is possibly TRBD1 (7 bases). Germline CDR1 and CDR2: LNHNV and YYDKDF (reference sequence). The CDR3 totals 12 residues. With 7 bases removed from V and 4 bases from J, the gap between germline ends came to 10 bases. The CDR3 nucleotides read TGTGCCACCAACAGGGGAGGAGAGACCCAGTACTTC. It codes for CATNRGGETQYF.

This clone was recorded once. V gene TRBV11-2 combines with J gene TRBJ2-5; D perhaps matches TRBD2 (5 bases). Germline CDR1 reads SGHAT; CDR2 reads FQNNGV. This CDR3 is built from 14 residues. V lost 4 bases and J lost 1, with 10 bases in between. In DNA, the CDR3 is TGTGCCAGCAGCTCCGTCCGGGGCCAAGAGACCCAGTACTTC. Translation gives CASSSVRGQETQYF.